Below are 28 T cell receptor beta chains sequenced from a single sample in a study of blood T cell repertoires in COVID-19. The method was immunoSEQ multiplex PCR; TCRdb's version includes in-frame clones alone and lacks a portion of them. The table lists 380,000 or so clones, approximately 85% of them singletons. Sequenced material: PBMCs or T cells enriched from blood (not recorded which). These receptor sequences come from a woman in her thirties or forties with acute COVID-19.

The V and J genes are TRBV19 and TRBJ2-5, with TRBD2 as a possible D gene (6 bases). V gave up 6 bases and J gave up 5 bases, with 16 bases separating them. The CDR3 totals 14 residues. Per germline, CDR1 LNHDA and CDR2 SQIVND (reference sequence). CDR3 sequence (DNA): TGTGCCAGTAGCCCTCCCGGGAGTCAGGAGACCCAGTACTTC. It is translated as CASSPPGSQETQYF.

The rearrangement uses TRBV3-1 (or the pseudogene TRBV3-2) and TRBJ2-6, with 7 bases aligning to TRBD1. This CDR3 region has 15 residues. Germline V CDR1 and CDR2: LGHDT, YNNKEL (reference sequence). J gave up 2 bases and V 6 bases, and 4 bases lay outside the gene matches. As DNA, the CDR3 is TGTGCCAGCAGTCGTCAGGGGGCTGGGGCCAACGTCCTGACTTTC. It codes for CASSRQGAGANVLTF.

The CDR3 DNA follows: TGTGCCAGCACCATACTCGGGGCTAACTATGGCTACACCTTC. Its translation: CASTILGANYGYTF. V is TRBV5-4 and J is TRBJ1-2, with no clear D. Germline V gives CDR1 SGHNT, CDR2 YYREEE (reference sequence). The V end lost 6 bases, the J end lost 0 bases, and 12 bases lay between the germline ends. This CDR3 contains 14 residues.

J is TRBJ1-2 and V is TRBV7-8; D might be TRBD1 (5 bases). Deletions cut 1 base from V and 8 bases from J, with 17 bases between. CDR1 SGHVS and CDR2 FQNEAQ come from the germline V gene. The CDR3 is 15 residues long. The chain's CDR3 is CASSLERAGLGGYTF. CDR3 DNA sequence: TGTGCCAGCAGCTTAGAAAGGGCAGGGCTGGGCGGCTACACCTTC.

V is TRBV5-8 and J is TRBJ2-2, with D maybe TRBD2 (5 bases). With 1 base removed from V and 7 bases from J, the gap between germline ends came to 5 bases. This CDR3 region has 12 residues. Germline CDR1 SGHTS, CDR2 YDEGEE. Here the CDR3 DNA reads TGTGCCAGCAGCTTGCGGGGCGGGGAGCTGTTTTTT. Protein: CASSLRGGELFF. The whole variable domain, filled in from reference TRBV5-8 and TRBJ2-2, reads EAGVTQSPTHLIKTRGQQATLRCSPISGHTSVYWYQQALGLGLQFLLWYDEGEERNRGNFPPRFSGRQFPNYSSELNVNALELEDSALYLCASSLRGGELFFGEGSRLTVL.

This chain joins TRBV9 and TRBJ1-2, with D perhaps matching TRBD1 (5 bases). The CDR3 is made up of 15 amino acids. Germline values: CDR1 SGDLS, CDR2 YYNGEE. V was cut by 4 bases and J by 6 bases, with 19 bases left in between. CDR3 amino acids: CASSPRTGLKNGYTF. The CDR3 coding sequence is TGTGCCAGCAGCCCACGAACGGGACTTAAGAATGGCTACACCTTC.

The chain carries TRBV7-9 and TRBJ1-4; no definite D call. Germline loops: CDR1 SEHNR, CDR2 FQNEAQ (reference sequence). Trimming removed 4 bases from V and 8 bases from J, with 8 bases in between. This CDR3 contains 12 residues. The CDR3 here is CASSSRLEKLFF. The CDR3 DNA is TGTGCCAGCAGCTCCCGTCTGGAAAAACTGTTTTTT.

This clone was picked up one time. The chain has TRBV5-4 and TRBJ2-7; perhaps TRBD2 as D (6 bases). Deletions cut 0 bases from V and 4 bases from J, with 8 bases between. Germline CDR1 SGHNT, CDR2 YYREEE (reference sequence). CDR3 size: 13 residues. In DNA, the CDR3 is TGTGCCAGCAGCTTGGACGGGGGTTACGAGCAGTACTTC. Its translation is CASSLDGGYEQYF.

This clone was recorded a few times. This chain uses TRBV15 with TRBJ2-7; D not resolved. This CDR3 spans 13 amino acids. The germline CDR1 and CDR2 sequences are LNHNV and YYDKDF (reference sequence). With 0 bases removed from V and 7 bases from J, the gap between germline ends came to 10 bases. The CDR3 DNA sequence: TGTGCCACCAGCAGAGATAAATTCAGGGAGCAGTACTTC. Protein product: CATSRDKFREQYF. Variable domain in full (rest from reference TRBV15 and TRBJ2-7): DAMVIQNPRYQVTQFGKPVTLSCSQTLNHNVMYWYQQKSSQAPKLLFHYYDKDFNNEADTPDNFQSRRPNTSFCFLDIRSPGLGDTAMYLCATSRDKFREQYFGPGTRLTVT.

The chain employs TRBV11-2 and TRBJ1-2; 7 bases fit TRBD1. The CDR3 covers 12 residues. V was pared by 3 bases and J by 8 bases, with 3 bases of the junction left unmatched. Germline CDR1 SGHAT, CDR2 FQNNGV. This CDR3 is CASSFDRVGYTF. CDR3 bases: TGTGCCAGCAGCTTCGACAGGGTCGGCTACACCTTC.

The chain combines TRBV2 with TRBJ2-7, with D perhaps matching TRBD1 (6 bases). The CDR3 covers 16 residues. Germline V CDR1 and CDR2: SNHLY, FYNNEI. Trimming took off 0 bases at V and 2 bases at J, with 14 bases between the two ends. The CDR3 is CASSEARAGATYEQYF. For the CDR3, the DNA is TGTGCCAGCAGTGAAGCAAGGGCAGGGGCTACCTACGAGCAGTACTTC.

The chain recombines TRBV6-1 with TRBJ1-5; a weak D match, TRBD1 (5 bases). The V end lost 1 base, the J end lost 7 bases, and 17 bases lay between the germline ends. The germline V gene has CDR1 MNHNS and CDR2 SASEGT. The CDR3 runs to 16 residues. The CDR3 region is CASSEGGGREWQPQHF. CDR3 sequence (DNA): TGTGCCAGCAGTGAAGGGGGGGGAAGGGAGTGGCAGCCCCAGCATTTT.

The sample holds a few counts of this clone. This sequence joins TRBV2 and TRBJ1-2; a possible D gene is TRBD1 (5 bases). With 7 bases removed from V and 4 bases from J, the gap between germline ends came to 10 bases. This CDR3 has 12 residues. From germline, CDR1 is SNHLY and CDR2 FYNNEI. The CDR3 nucleotides are TGTGCCAGCACGGGGGAAGGCTATGGCTACACCTTC. It codes for CASTGEGYGYTF.

Comments on this clone: Its ends do not fully match the called genes, so a read error is possible. The chain recombines TRBV4-1 with TRBJ2-5, with a tentative D call TRBD1 (6 bases). The CDR3 extends over 13 amino acids. CDR1 MGHRA and CDR2 YSYEKL come from the germline V gene. The CDR3 is CASSQEVGASPNF. In nucleotides, the CDR3 is TGCGCCAGCAGCCAAGAGGTGGGGGCGTCCCCGAACTTC.

V gene TRBV9 combines with J gene TRBJ1-1; D not certain. Trimming stripped 4 bases from V and 7 bases from J, with 14 bases between. The V gene's germline CDR1 is SGDLS and CDR2 YYNGEE. The CDR3 is made up of 13 amino acids. CDR3 residues: CASSPPLSGEAFF. The CDR3 region has the DNA TGTGCCAGCAGCCCTCCCCTTTCGGGTGAAGCTTTCTTT.

This chain uses TRBV5-1 with TRBJ1-2; D gene unclear. Between the trimmed V and J ends, which lost 0 bases and 7 bases, there was a span of 10 bases. Germline V gene data show CDR1 as SGHRS and CDR2 as YFSETQ. The CDR3 contains 13 residues. In DNA, the CDR3 is TGCGCCAGCAGCTTGGGGCAGGTCTCTGGCTACACCTTC. Translation: CASSLGQVSGYTF.

The rearrangement joins TRBV5-1 to TRBJ2-2; weak D call: TRBD2 (5 bases). There are 15 residues in the CDR3. Trimming stripped 4 bases from V and 2 bases from J, with 12 bases between. Germline CDR1 SGHRS, CDR2 YFSETQ. The CDR3 is CASSPNEGNTGELFF. The CDR3 nucleotides read TGCGCCAGCAGCCCAAACGAGGGAAACACCGGGGAGCTGTTTTTT.

This rearrangement joins TRBV5-4 to TRBJ2-3; 15 nucleotides agree with TRBD2. CDR3 length equals 18 residues. Unmatched junction bases numbered 4, after V lost 2 bases and J lost 0 bases. CDR1 and CDR2 (germline): SGHNT, YYREEE (reference sequence). The CDR3 region is CASSLGLAGGLSTDTQYF. The CDR3 nucleotides read TGTGCCAGCAGCTTAGGACTAGCGGGGGGGCTTAGCACAGATACGCAGTATTTT.

There are a few counts of this clone. The rearrangement links TRBV4-2 to TRBJ1-6; D may be TRBD1 (5 bases). This CDR3 has 14 residues. Trimming removed 0 bases from V and 10 bases from J, with 10 bases in between. In germline, CDR1 is LGHNA, CDR2 YNFKEQ. The CDR3 DNA follows: TGTGCCAGCAGCCAAGATCCGGAGGGGTCACCCCTCCACTTT. Amino acid sequence: CASSQDPEGSPLHF.

The rearrangement uses TRBV14 and TRBJ1-3, with unresolved D. Per germline, CDR1 SGHDN and CDR2 FVKESK. The CDR3 length is 16 residues. V lost 1 base and J 0 bases, leaving 10 bases between the germline ends. Here the CDR3 DNA reads TGTGCCAGCAGCCAAGGAGTTGTAAGCTCTGGAAACACCATATATTTT. This encodes CASSQGVVSSGNTIYF.

The chain is built from TRBV4-2 and TRBJ2-3, with D possibly TRBD2 on 5 matching bases. The V gene lost 1 base and the J gene lost 1 base, with 9 bases spanning the gap. Germline V gene sequence: CDR1 LGHNA, CDR2 YNFKEQ. CDR3 length equals 15 residues. The DNA of the CDR3 is TGTGCCAGCAGCCAAGTCGTTAGCGGCACAGATACGCAGTATTTT. Translated: CASSQVVSGTDTQYF.

The V call is TRBV5-4, the J call TRBJ2-1, with TRBD2 matching 13 bases. Germline assignment: CDR1 SGHNT and CDR2 YYREEE (reference sequence). The V gene end was trimmed by 4 bases and the J gene end by 5 bases; junction bases not matched to a gene: 3. This CDR3 spans 15 amino acids. CDR3 protein: CASSRTSGGDNEQFF. CDR3 nucleotides: TGTGCCAGCAGCCGGACTAGCGGGGGAGACAATGAGCAGTTCTTC.

J is TRBJ2-7 and V is TRBV12-3 or TRBV12-4; the D gene is possibly TRBD1 (5 bases). The CDR3 length is 13 residues. Trimming removed 5 bases at V and 4 bases at J, with 12 bases between. DNA of the CDR3: TGTGCCAGCAGTCCAGGGAATGCTTACGAGCAGTACTTC. It translates to CASSPGNAYEQYF.

The chain uses TRBV30 and TRBJ2-5; D not certain. Trimming cost V 0 bases and J 2 bases, with 7 bases left between them. The V gene's germline CDR1 is GTSNPN and CDR2 SVGIG (reference sequence). This CDR3 comprises 13 residues. The CDR3 DNA sequence: TGTGCCTGGAGTGTACAGCTTCAAGAGACCCAGTACTTC. Protein product: CAWSVQLQETQYF.

This clone was detected once. This chain links TRBV27 with TRBJ2-5, with D unclear. CDR3 length equals 12 residues. Trimming removed 6 bases from V and 5 bases from J, with 10 bases in between. CDR1 and CDR2 from the germline V gene are MNHEY and SMNVEV (reference sequence). CDR3 sequence: CASRSDGETQYF. DNA of the CDR3: TGTGCCAGCAGATCAGACGGGGAGACCCAGTACTTC.

The V gene is TRBV19, the J gene TRBJ2-1, with a weak D call TRBD2 (5 bases). Germline CDR1 and CDR2: LNHDA and SQIVND (reference sequence). The length of the CDR3 is 12 residues. The ends were cut back, 6 bases at V and 7 bases at J, with 10 bases in the middle. CDR3: CASSSTGNEQFF. In DNA, the CDR3 is TGTGCCAGTAGCTCTACGGGGAATGAGCAGTTCTTC.

The chain is built from TRBV6-5 and TRBJ2-7; 7 positions match TRBD2. Germline values: CDR1 MNHEY, CDR2 SVGAGI. Germline trimming cut 4 bases from V and 6 bases from J; bases unmatched to any gene: 9. The CDR3 has 14 amino acids. The DNA for the CDR3 is TGTGCCAGCAGTTCAAGAGGACTAGTCCGCGAGCAGTACTTC. Protein: CASSSRGLVREQYF.

This clone was recorded once. The chain is built from TRBV5-1 and TRBJ2-3, with 10 bases aligning to TRBD2. The CDR3 spans 15 residues. Germline assignment: CDR1 SGHRS and CDR2 YFSETQ. Unmatched junction bases numbered 3, after V lost 0 bases and J lost 5 bases. Here the CDR3 DNA reads TGCGCCAGCAGCTTGGAACTAGCGGGAATAGATACGCAGTATTTT. It translates to CASSLELAGIDTQYF.